A selection of T cell receptor beta chains follows, all from one sample in a study of human T cells and chemical hapten exposure. TCRdb redid the calling of the RACE reads with MiXCR, one entry per CDR3 protein. This sample has some 42,000 distinct CDR3 sequences, with 9.5% to 10% found just once. Here the sequenced sample was whole blood, taken in connection with sensitization to the hapten diphenylcyclopropenone (DPC). The receptors were sampled from a woman aged 30 to 39 with alopecia areata. Some clones in this sample may be carry-over from other donors' samples. The CDR3 runs from the conserved cysteine through the conserved F or W. Each record gives: clone size, D gene, V gene, J gene, CDR3 DNA, CDR3 protein. D genes are given only for firm matches. Clone size is given for some rows only: seen once, a few or many times, or a class if the clone is expanded.

clone size: NA; D gene: NA; V gene: TRBV24-1; J gene: TRBJ1-2; CDR3 DNA: TGTGCCACCAGTGATTTGGAGGAGTATGGCTACACCTTC; CDR3 protein: CATSDLEEYGYTF
clone size: many; D gene: NA; V gene: TRBV7-9; J gene: TRBJ1-1; CDR3 DNA: TGTGCCAGCAGCGGGGGTAACACTGAAGCTTTCTTT; CDR3 protein: CASSGGNTEAFF
clone size: many; D gene: NA; V gene: TRBV6-2/TRBV6-3; J gene: TRBJ2-3; CDR3 DNA: TGTGCCAGCAGTTACTTGGGAACAGATACGCAGTATTTT; CDR3 protein: CASSYLGTDTQYF
clone size: many; D gene: NA; V gene: TRBV15; J gene: TRBJ1-2; CDR3 DNA: TGTGCCACCAGCAGCCCGCCCGAGTGGGGAGCTAACTATGGCTACACCTTC; CDR3 protein: CATSSPPEWGANYGYTF
clone size: few; D gene: NA; V gene: TRBV29-1; J gene: TRBJ2-5; CDR3 DNA: TGCAGCGTTGCCAGGGAAGAGACCCAGTACTTC; CDR3 protein: CSVAREETQYF
clone size: NA; D gene: NA; V gene: TRBV12-3/TRBV12-4; J gene: TRBJ1-2; CDR3 DNA: TGTGCCAGCAGACGACACGGGGAAGGGGATTATGGCTACACCTTC; CDR3 protein: CASRRHGEGDYGYTF
clone size: NA; D gene: NA; V gene: TRBV10-3; J gene: TRBJ1-1; CDR3 DNA: TGTGCCATCAGTGACGGGCAGGGGCCGGGGTTAGCTTTCTTT; CDR3 protein: CAISDGQGPGLAFF
clone size: few; D gene: NA; V gene: TRBV5-1; J gene: TRBJ2-1; CDR3 DNA: TGCGCCAGCAGCTTGGGGGCGGACAATGAGCAGTTCTTC; CDR3 protein: CASSLGADNEQFF
clone size: NA; D gene: NA; V gene: TRBV29-1; J gene: TRBJ2-3; CDR3 DNA: TGCAGCGTTGCGACTAGCACAGATACGCAGTATTTT; CDR3 protein: CSVATSTDTQYF
clone size: few; D gene: NA; V gene: TRBV20-1; J gene: TRBJ2-3; CDR3 DNA: TGCAGTGCCCGGTCCTCTACAGGTCCTAGCACAGATACGCAGTATTTT; CDR3 protein: CSARSSTGPSTDTQYF
clone size: few; D gene: NA; V gene: TRBV28; J gene: TRBJ2-5; CDR3 DNA: TGTGCCAGCAGTTTCCCTAGCTTGGAGACCCAGTACTTC; CDR3 protein: CASSFPSLETQYF
clone size: few; D gene: NA; V gene: TRBV5-1; J gene: TRBJ2-6; CDR3 DNA: TGCGCCAGCAGCTGGGGAACAGGGACCTCTGGGGCCAACGTCCTGACTTTC; CDR3 protein: CASSWGTGTSGANVLTF
clone size: NA; D gene: NA; V gene: TRBV3-1; J gene: TRBJ1-3; CDR3 DNA: TGTGCCAGCAGCCAACAACCCCGATCTGGAAACACCATATATTTT; CDR3 protein: CASSQQPRSGNTIYF
clone size: few; D gene: NA; V gene: TRBV7-2; J gene: TRBJ1-2; CDR3 DNA: TGTGCCAGCAGCAAGGATAGCTATGGCTACACCTTC; CDR3 protein: CASSKDSYGYTF
clone size: many; D gene: TRBD1; V gene: TRBV29-1; J gene: TRBJ1-4; CDR3 DNA: TGCAGCGCTGAAAGCTCAGGGGGCGGTGAAAAACTGTTTTTT; CDR3 protein: CSAESSGGGEKLFF
clone size: few; D gene: NA; V gene: TRBV5-5; J gene: TRBJ2-7; CDR3 DNA: TGTGCCAGCAGCGGGGTCACAAGCTCCTACGAGCAGTACTTC; CDR3 protein: CASSGVTSSYEQYF
clone size: many; D gene: TRBD2; V gene: TRBV5-1; J gene: TRBJ2-5; CDR3 DNA: TGCGCCAGCAGCTTCCCGGCTAGCGGGGACCAAGAGACCCAGTACTTC; CDR3 protein: CASSFPASGDQETQYF
clone size: few; D gene: NA; V gene: TRBV21-1; J gene: TRBJ2-2; CDR3 DNA: TGTGCCAGCAGTTCCCACGGCACGTTGTCACCGAACACCGGGGAGCTGTTTTTT; CDR3 protein: CASSSHGTLSPNTGELFF
clone size: many; D gene: NA; V gene: TRBV29-1; J gene: TRBJ2-7; CDR3 DNA: TGCAGCGTGAAGGACCCATCGGATTTCGAGCAGTACTTC; CDR3 protein: CSVKDPSDFEQYF
clone size: few; D gene: NA; V gene: TRBV12-3/TRBV12-4; J gene: TRBJ2-3; CDR3 DNA: TGTGCCACCTCGGGGAGCACAGATACGCAGTATTTT; CDR3 protein: CATSGSTDTQYF
clone size: NA; D gene: NA; V gene: TRBV6-5; J gene: TRBJ1-5; CDR3 DNA: TGTGCCAGCAGTTACTTTTTCGGGGGCCAGCCCCAGCATTTT; CDR3 protein: CASSYFFGGQPQHF
clone size: NA; D gene: NA; V gene: TRBV7-2; J gene: TRBJ1-2; CDR3 DNA: TGTGCCAGCAGTCGCGCGGACGGGTTCTATGGCTACACCTTC; CDR3 protein: CASSRADGFYGYTF
clone size: many; D gene: TRBD2; V gene: TRBV4-3; J gene: TRBJ2-3; CDR3 DNA: TGCGCCAGCAGCCAAGAGTGGCTAGCGGGGTCTCGAGATACGCAGTATTTT; CDR3 protein: CASSQEWLAGSRDTQYF
clone size: NA; D gene: NA; V gene: TRBV5-4; J gene: TRBJ2-2; CDR3 DNA: TGTGCCAGCAGCTTGGAAGACAGGAGGACCGGGGAGCTGTTTTTT; CDR3 protein: CASSLEDRRTGELFF
clone size: NA; D gene: TRBD1; V gene: TRBV5-6; J gene: TRBJ2-5; CDR3 DNA: TGTGCCAGCAGCTCATCAGGGGGAGTAAGCCAAGAGACCCAGTACTTC; CDR3 protein: CASSSSGGVSQETQYF
clone size: NA; D gene: NA; V gene: TRBV9; J gene: TRBJ1-5; CDR3 DNA: TGTGCCAGCAGCGTAGTAGGAATTAGGGCCCAGCATTTT; CDR3 protein: CASSVVGIRAQHF
clone size: few; D gene: TRBD2; V gene: TRBV11-2; J gene: TRBJ2-7; CDR3 DNA: TGTGCCAGCAGCGGAGGCAGCGGGGTGCCCTACGAGCAGTACTTC; CDR3 protein: CASSGGSGVPYEQYF
clone size: many; D gene: NA; V gene: TRBV4-3; J gene: TRBJ1-2; CDR3 DNA: TGCGCCAGCAGCCAAGATTGGGAAGAAGGCTATGGCTACACCTTC; CDR3 protein: CASSQDWEEGYGYTF
clone size: many; D gene: NA; V gene: TRBV2; J gene: TRBJ1-5; CDR3 DNA: TGTGCCAGCAGGGGGGGGCAGGGGATCGCTCAGCCCCAGCATTTT; CDR3 protein: CASRGGQGIAQPQHF
clone size: many; D gene: NA; V gene: TRBV12-3/TRBV12-4; J gene: TRBJ1-2; CDR3 DNA: TGTGCCAGCACCTCTTTTTGGGGACGCTATGGCTACACCTTC; CDR3 protein: CASTSFWGRYGYTF
clone size: NA; D gene: NA; V gene: TRBV5-4; J gene: TRBJ1-5; CDR3 DNA: TGTGCCAGCAGCTTGGATAGAACCAATCAGCCCCAGCATTTT; CDR3 protein: CASSLDRTNQPQHF
clone size: NA; D gene: TRBD1; V gene: TRBV20-1; J gene: TRBJ1-1; CDR3 DNA: TGCAGTGCTAGAGGAACAGGGGGTGATTTCACTGAAGCTTTCTTT; CDR3 protein: CSARGTGGDFTEAFF
clone size: many; D gene: TRBD1; V gene: TRBV19; J gene: TRBJ2-2; CDR3 DNA: TGTGCCAGCGTACCGGGACAGACGTACACCGGGGAGCTGTTTTTT; CDR3 protein: CASVPGQTYTGELFF
clone size: few; D gene: NA; V gene: TRBV20-1; J gene: TRBJ1-2; CDR3 DNA: TGCAGTGCTAGTAGGGGCCTCTATGGCTACACCTTC; CDR3 protein: CSASRGLYGYTF
clone size: few; D gene: NA; V gene: TRBV7-2; J gene: TRBJ1-4; CDR3 DNA: TGTGCCAGCAGGTCGAGTGCAACTAATGAAAAACTGTTTTTT; CDR3 protein: CASRSSATNEKLFF
clone size: NA; D gene: TRBD2; V gene: TRBV29-1; J gene: TRBJ2-7; CDR3 DNA: TGCAGCGTTGGGGTAGCGGGGGGAGGCTACGAGCAGTACTTC; CDR3 protein: CSVGVAGGGYEQYF
clone size: many; D gene: TRBD1; V gene: TRBV28; J gene: TRBJ2-7; CDR3 DNA: TGTGCCAGCACTCGACAGGGTCTGTCGGGCGAGCAGTACTTC; CDR3 protein: CASTRQGLSGEQYF
clone size: few; D gene: TRBD2; V gene: TRBV4-2; J gene: TRBJ2-1; CDR3 DNA: TGTGCCAGCAGCCAAGATCCGAGGCTAGCGGGGGGCCAGAGCAACAATGAGCAGTTCTTC; CDR3 protein: CASSQDPRLAGGQSNNEQFF
clone size: many; D gene: TRBD2; V gene: TRBV12-3/TRBV12-4; J gene: TRBJ2-5; CDR3 DNA: TGTGCCAGCAGTTTACCGGGACTAGCGGATGAGACCCAGTACTTC; CDR3 protein: CASSLPGLADETQYF
clone size: NA; D gene: TRBD2; V gene: TRBV7-8; J gene: TRBJ2-1; CDR3 DNA: TGTGCCAGCAGCCAGGGACTAACCGAGGAGAGCTCCTACAATGAGCAGTTCTTC; CDR3 protein: CASSQGLTEESSYNEQFF
clone size: few; D gene: TRBD2; V gene: TRBV6-4; J gene: TRBJ2-3; CDR3 DNA: TGTGCCAGCAGTGGCGAGACTAGCGGAGATACGCAGTATTTT; CDR3 protein: CASSGETSGDTQYF
clone size: many; D gene: NA; V gene: TRBV6-1; J gene: TRBJ2-7; CDR3 DNA: TGTGCCAGCAGTGAAGGTAGGGATGGGCACGAGCAGTACTTC; CDR3 protein: CASSEGRDGHEQYF
clone size: few; D gene: NA; V gene: TRBV2; J gene: TRBJ2-1; CDR3 DNA: TGTGCCAGCAGGATCTACAATGAGCAGTTCTTC; CDR3 protein: CASRIYNEQFF
clone size: many; D gene: TRBD1; V gene: TRBV11-3; J gene: TRBJ1-6; CDR3 DNA: TGTGCCAGCAGCCGGACAGGGGCTAATTCACCCCTCCACTTT; CDR3 protein: CASSRTGANSPLHF
clone size: few; D gene: NA; V gene: TRBV7-6; J gene: TRBJ1-1; CDR3 DNA: TGTGCCAGCAGCCATGGGGGAGGGGTTACTGAAGCTTTCTTT; CDR3 protein: CASSHGGGVTEAFF
clone size: NA; D gene: NA; V gene: TRBV2; J gene: TRBJ1-5; CDR3 DNA: TGTGCCAGCAGCCGGACAGAGGGCAATCAGCCCCAGCATTTT; CDR3 protein: CASSRTEGNQPQHF
clone size: NA; D gene: NA; V gene: TRBV6-2/TRBV6-3; J gene: TRBJ2-1; CDR3 DNA: TGTGCCAGCAGGCCCGGGCAGGGGCCGCAAGGTTTGTTCTTC; CDR3 protein: CASRPGQGPQGLFF
clone size: NA; D gene: TRBD2; V gene: TRBV27; J gene: TRBJ2-1; CDR3 DNA: TGTGCCAGCAGTTCGGGATTGGCGGGGGGGCCTGTCAATGAGCAGTTCTTC; CDR3 protein: CASSSGLAGGPVNEQFF
clone size: many; D gene: NA; V gene: TRBV12-3/TRBV12-4; J gene: TRBJ2-2; CDR3 DNA: TGTGCCAGCAGTTTAGCCGGTGGCGTTATCTACACCGGGGAGCTGTTTTTT; CDR3 protein: CASSLAGGVIYTGELFF
clone size: many; D gene: NA; V gene: TRBV5-5; J gene: TRBJ2-4; CDR3 DNA: TGTGCCAGCAGTCGGGGGCCTGGCAAAAACATTCAGTACTTC; CDR3 protein: CASSRGPGKNIQYF
clone size: many; D gene: NA; V gene: TRBV4-2; J gene: TRBJ2-5; CDR3 DNA: TGTGCCAGCAGCCAAGATCGGATAGCAGGGACCCAGTACTTC; CDR3 protein: CASSQDRIAGTQYF
clone size: few; D gene: NA; V gene: TRBV5-6; J gene: TRBJ2-7; CDR3 DNA: TGTGCCAGCAGCAATAAAACGGAGCAGTACTTC; CDR3 protein: CASSNKTEQYF
clone size: NA; D gene: NA; V gene: TRBV2; J gene: TRBJ1-6; CDR3 DNA: TGTGCCAGCAGTGACGACAGTCGGGATTCACCCCTCCACTTT; CDR3 protein: CASSDDSRDSPLHF